This entry lists 8 T cell receptor beta chains sequenced from one sample in a study of cytomegalovirus exposure and HLA in healthy donors. 13 Jbeta primers and 60 Vbeta primers were used for the PCR. The data were produced by immunoSEQ multiplex PCR, yet TCRdb's version contains in-frame clones alone and is incomplete. The sample contains a few hundred thousand clones, approximately 80% of which appear only once. The sequenced material came from PBMCs. All receptors derive from a woman aged 55-69 years in good health and CMV-seropositive.

The rearrangement links TRBV7-3 to TRBJ1-1; perhaps TRBD1 as D (5 bases). Germline V gene lookup returns CDR1 SGHTA and CDR2 FQGTGA. Trimming cost V 5 bases and J 1 base, with 11 bases left between them. The CDR3 runs to 14 residues. The CDR3 DNA reads as TGTGCCAGCAGCCCAGACAGAACGAACACTGAAGCTTTCTTT. This encodes CASSPDRTNTEAFF.

This chain uses TRBV29-1 with TRBJ2-3, with D tentatively TRBD2 (5 bases). The ends were cut back, 3 bases at V and 4 bases at J, with 11 bases in the middle. In germline, CDR1 is SQVTM, CDR2 ANQGSEA. The CDR3 contains 13 residues. The CDR3 region is CSVDRGGADTQYF. The DNA for the CDR3 is TGCAGCGTTGACCGGGGTGGGGCAGATACGCAGTATTTT.

The CDR3 nucleotides are TGTGCCAGCAGCGTCCCTAGCGGGGGGAATGAGCAGTTCTTC. It codes for CASSVPSGGNEQFF. This chain joins TRBV4-2 and TRBJ2-1; 11 nucleotides match TRBD2. The junction had 4 bases not matched to a gene; V was cut back by 5 bases and J by 7 bases. This CDR3 contains 14 residues. Germline CDR1 reads LGHNA; CDR2 reads YNFKEQ.

This chain links TRBV7-2 with TRBJ1-5; 9 bases are a match to TRBD1. The CDR3 length is 15 residues. Trimming at V came to 1 base and at J to 6 bases, leaving 4 bases not matched to a gene. Germline V gene sequence: CDR1 SGHTA, CDR2 FQGNSA. The CDR3: CASSLDRGQGQPQHF. As DNA, the CDR3 is TGTGCCAGCAGCTTAGACAGGGGGCAAGGTCAGCCCCAGCATTTT.

V and J are TRBV10-1 and TRBJ2-2; D is uncertain. The CDR3 covers 14 residues. Trimming cost V 7 bases and J 1 base, with 10 bases left between them. The germline V gene has CDR1 WNHNN and CDR2 SYGVQD (reference sequence). The CDR3 sequence is CASTQVLNTGELFF. The CDR3 nucleotides are TGCGCCAGCACTCAGGTCCTGAACACCGGGGAGCTGTTTTTT.

This clone was seen a few times. The CDR3 DNA sequence: TGTGCCAGCAGTGAGGGGGCCAGGGTAAACACCGGGGAGCTGTTTTTT. Its protein is CASSEGARVNTGELFF. This chain uses TRBV2 with TRBJ2-2; maybe TRBD1 (6 bases). The CDR3 consists of 16 residues. Looked up from germline, CDR1 is SNHLY and CDR2 is FYNNEI. With 3 bases removed from V and 2 bases from J, the gap between germline ends came to 13 bases.

As for this clone: The sample holds other DNA sequences that translate to the same CDR3. This chain links TRBV7-9 with TRBJ1-1, with a weak D call TRBD1 (6 bases). CDR1 and CDR2 (germline): SEHNR, FQNEAQ (reference sequence). Trimming left V 4 bases short and J 1 base short, with 7 bases between. There are 13 residues in the CDR3. The CDR3 region has the DNA TGTGCCAGCAGCTCGACAGGGAACACTGAAGCTTTCTTT. Protein: CASSSTGNTEAFF.

This clone is a singleton in its sample. The rearrangement links TRBV25-1 to TRBJ2-3, with D perhaps TRBD2 (6 bases). The CDR3 extends over 15 amino acids. Trimming took off 6 bases at V and 0 bases at J, with 13 bases between the two ends. Germline V gene sequence: CDR1 MGHDK, CDR2 SYGVNS. This chain's CDR3 is CASRGRGGSTDTQYF. In nucleotides, the CDR3 is TGTGCCAGCAGGGGAAGGGGAGGTAGCACAGATACGCAGTATTTT.